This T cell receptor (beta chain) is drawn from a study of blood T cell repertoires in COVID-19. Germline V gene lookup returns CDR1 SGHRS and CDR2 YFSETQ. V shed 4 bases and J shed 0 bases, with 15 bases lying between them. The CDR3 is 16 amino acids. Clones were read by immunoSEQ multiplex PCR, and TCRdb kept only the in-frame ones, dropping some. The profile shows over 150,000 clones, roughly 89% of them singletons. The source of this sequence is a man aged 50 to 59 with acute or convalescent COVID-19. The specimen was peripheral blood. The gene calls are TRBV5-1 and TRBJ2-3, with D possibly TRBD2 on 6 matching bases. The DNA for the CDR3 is TGCGCCAGCAGCACCGGGGACTTTGCTAGCACAGATACGCAGTATTTT. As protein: CASSTGDFASTDTQYF.